The present TCR beta chain was sequenced within a study of monozygotic twins with cystic fibrosis. Findings and caveats of the study: Low clonality (median roughly 0.009) suggested a mostly naive repertoire.

Clones were read by immunoSEQ multiplex PCR, and TCRdb kept only the in-frame ones, dropping some. This sample yields 30,000 to 35,000 clones, of which 92% are seen a single time; over 0.7% belongs to the top ten. Details on this clone: Its antigen remains unidentified.

Germline assignment: CDR1 SGHRS and CDR2 YFSETQ. The CDR3 consists of 15 residues. The V end was cut by 3 bases, the J end by 8 bases, with 15 bases between. The sequenced sample was blood. This sequence originates from a girl aged 2-9 years with cystic fibrosis. The chain combines TRBV5-1 with TRBJ1-6; a weak D match, TRBD1 (5 bases). CDR3 coding DNA: TGCGCCAGCAGCTCTGGCAGGAGGGACTATTCACCCCTCCACTTT. Amino acid sequence: CASSSGRRDYSPLHF.